Each of the 22 T cell receptor beta chains below was sequenced from the same sample in a study of yellow fever vaccine responses in identical twins. Each CDR3 protein is one row after TCRdb ran MiXCR on the RT-PCR reads. The sample records a few thousand distinct CDR3 sequences, about 83% being singletons. The specimen comprised T cells from blood (PBMCs), unsorted or a sorted subset (not recorded which), sampled before or after yellow fever vaccination (not recorded which). The receptors come from a woman younger than 30 who received the yellow fever vaccine.

The CDR3 DNA reads as TGTGCCAGCAGCCAACTGAAAGGGGGGGCGGATGAGCAGTTCTTC. Residues: CASSQLKGGADEQFF. The genes are TRBV6-1 and TRBJ2-1; TRBD2 might be the D (7 bases). Germline V gives CDR1 MNHNS, CDR2 SASEGT. Trimming stripped 6 bases from V and 8 bases from J, with 20 bases between. This CDR3 region has 15 residues.

This chain links TRBV28 with TRBJ2-2, with 7 bases fitting TRBD2. Trimming removed 4 bases from V and 4 bases from J; junction bases left unmatched: 6. The CDR3 contains 15 residues. CDR1 is MDHEN and CDR2 is SYDVKM in the germline V gene. CDR3 DNA sequence: TGTGCCAGCAGTTCTCTAGCGGTGGTCACCGGGGAGCTGTTTTTT. Its protein is CASSSLAVVTGELFF.

For the CDR3, the DNA is TGTGCCAGCAGCGGGGCAGGGAAGAACACCGGGGAGCTGTTTTTT. It codes for CASSGAGKNTGELFF. The chain carries TRBV28 and TRBJ2-2; D possibly matches TRBD1 or TRBD2 (5 bases each). Trimming shortened V by 6 bases and J by 1 base, and 12 bases separated the two germline ends. This CDR3 has 15 residues. In germline, CDR1 is MDHEN, CDR2 SYDVKM.

The gene calls are TRBV7-1 and TRBJ2-7, with a tentative D call TRBD1 (5 bases). TRBV7-1 is marked as an open reading frame, function uncertain. The CDR3 runs 14 residues. The V and J ends lost 2 bases and 5 bases respectively, with 13 bases between them. CDR3 residues: CASSSHDPGNEQYF. DNA for the CDR3: TGTGCCAGCAGCTCACATGATCCAGGGAACGAGCAGTACTTC.

The rearrangement uses TRBV4-1 and TRBJ2-7, with D possibly matching TRBD1 (6 bases). Germline lookup yields CDR1 MGHRA and CDR2 YSYEKL. V was cut by 4 bases and J by 6 bases, with 19 bases left in between. CDR3 size: 15 residues. The CDR3 region has the DNA TGCGCCAGCAGCCGTTCAACAGGGCAAGGAGTCGAGCAGTACTTC. Translation gives CASSRSTGQGVEQYF.

This clonotype was picked up a small number of times. The CDR3 is CAISPTGGYTF. Here the CDR3 DNA reads TGTGCCATCAGCCCTACAGGGGGCTACACCTTC. The chain uses TRBV10-3 and TRBJ1-2; a weak D match, TRBD1 (6 bases). The CDR3 has 11 amino acids. Germline-derived CDR1 and CDR2 are ENHRY and SYGVKD. Trimming stripped 6 bases from V and 8 bases from J, with 10 bases between.

The chain couples TRBV11-2 to TRBJ2-2; 8 bases map to TRBD2. Germline CDR1 reads SGHAT; CDR2 reads FQNNGV. After removal of 5 bases from V and 1 base from J, the junction contained 3 bases not matched to a gene. This CDR3 contains 15 residues. This chain's CDR3 is CASSRGGMNTGELFF. CDR3 nucleotide sequence: TGTGCCAGCAGCCGGGGGGGTATGAACACCGGGGAGCTGTTTTTT.

The V and J genes are TRBV29-1 and TRBJ2-5; the D is unclear. From germline, CDR1 is SQVTM and CDR2 ANQGSEA. The CDR3 covers 12 residues. Trimming cost V 4 bases and J 2 bases, with 8 bases left between them. The CDR3 protein is CSVGQAQETQYF. CDR3 DNA: TGCAGCGTTGGGCAGGCGCAAGAGACCCAGTACTTC.

This sequence joins TRBV7-1 and TRBJ1-6; tentative D call: TRBD1 (6 bases). TRBV7-1 is an ORF; its function is uncertain. The CDR3 runs to 15 residues. V was shortened by 3 bases and J by 9 bases, with 15 bases between the two germline ends. The DNA of the CDR3 is TGTGCCAGCAGCTCCACAGGGTCGAAAGGTTCACCCCTCCACTTT. Its translation: CASSSTGSKGSPLHF.

This clonotype was seen just once. The chain combines TRBV20-1 with TRBJ2-5; TRBD2 agrees at 12 bases. From germline, CDR1 is DFQATT and CDR2 SNEGSKA (reference sequence). With 5 bases clipped from V and 4 bases from J, the junction kept 5 bases outside the gene matches. The CDR3 covers 14 residues. The CDR3 loop reads CSASSGGVRETQYF. The CDR3 nucleotides are TGCAGTGCTTCTAGCGGGGGGGTCCGAGAGACCCAGTACTTC.

The chain uses TRBV4-1 and TRBJ1-1; D is unresolved. The CDR3 runs 14 residues. Trimming removed 1 base at V and 6 bases at J, with 12 bases between. Germline assignment: CDR1 MGHRA and CDR2 YSYEKL. For the CDR3, the DNA is TGCGCCAGCAGCCAAGTTGCCCCGGTCGCTGAAGCTTTCTTT. This gives the protein CASSQVAPVAEAFF.

The chain uses TRBV2 and TRBJ2-3; D is unresolved. Germline CDR1 SNHLY, CDR2 FYNNEI. This CDR3 region has 12 residues. V was shortened by 4 bases and J by 1 base, with 3 bases between the two germline ends. Written as DNA, the CDR3 is TGTGCCAGCAGTGTAGGCACAGATACGCAGTATTTT. This codes for CASSVGTDTQYF.

The CDR3 spells CAWKFHGDSPLHF. DNA for the CDR3: TGTGCCTGGAAGTTCCACGGCGATTCACCCCTCCACTTT. The chain combines TRBV30 with TRBJ1-6; no reliable D call. V lost 4 bases, J lost 8 bases, and 12 bases lay in between. The germline gives CDR1 GTSNPN, CDR2 SVGIG (reference sequence). CDR3 size: 13 residues.

This chain joins TRBV5-1 and TRBJ2-7, with D unclear. CDR3 length: 11 residues. The germline gives CDR1 SGHRS, CDR2 YFSETQ. V was trimmed by 0 bases and J by 5 bases, leaving 3 bases between them. For the CDR3, the DNA is TGCGCCAGCAGCTTGGAGCACGAGCAGTACTTC. This gives the protein CASSLEHEQYF.

The chain couples TRBV15 to TRBJ1-5; TRBD1 might be the D (5 bases). V lost 1 base and J 3 bases, leaving 7 bases between the germline ends. The CDR3 consists of 14 residues. Per the germline V gene, CDR1 is LNHNV and CDR2 is YYDKDF (reference sequence). CDR3 amino acids: CATSRGQLNQPQHF. The DNA of the CDR3 is TGTGCCACCAGCAGAGGACAGCTCAATCAGCCCCAGCATTTT.

The DNA for the CDR3 is TGTGCCACCAGCAGAGATACAGGGGAGACCCAGTACTTC. Translating gives CATSRDTGETQYF. The chain joins TRBV15 to TRBJ2-5, with D perhaps TRBD1 (6 bases). Trimming took off 0 bases at V and 5 bases at J, with 7 bases between the two ends. CDR1 is LNHNV, CDR2 YYDKDF, per germline (reference sequence). The CDR3 runs to 13 residues.

In regard to this clonotype: At one end the junction does not follow the germline gene, possibly because of a read error. This chain links TRBV12-3 or TRBV12-4 with TRBJ2-5; D is ambiguous. The CDR3 covers 11 residues. Here the CDR3 reads CASRRKETQYF. In DNA, the CDR3 is TGTGCGAGCAGGCGGAAAGAGACCCAGTACTTC.

This clonotype appeared once. V usage is TRBV10-2 and J usage is TRBJ1-3, with unresolved D. The CDR3 has 15 residues. Per germline, CDR1 WSHSY and CDR2 SAAADI. V was cut by 6 bases and J by 0 bases, with 12 bases left in between. CDR3 bases: TGCGCCAGCAGACGGACGGAGAGCTCTGGAAACACCATATATTTT. Amino acid sequence: CASRRTESSGNTIYF.

V gene TRBV7-2 combines with J gene TRBJ2-5, with D possibly being TRBD1 or TRBD2 (5 bases each). V gave up 5 bases and J gave up 4 bases, with 20 bases separating them. Per germline, CDR1 SGHTA and CDR2 FQGNSA. This CDR3 is built from 16 residues. The CDR3 reads CASSPYGTTHRETQYF. The CDR3 DNA follows: TGTGCCAGCAGCCCATACGGGACCACCCACCGAGAGACCCAGTACTTC.

The chain couples TRBV11-2 to TRBJ2-3, with TRBD2 as a possible D gene (6 bases). Germline assignment: CDR1 SGHAT and CDR2 FQNNGV. V lost 5 bases to trimming and J lost 0 bases, with 18 bases between them. This CDR3 comprises 17 residues. The CDR3 DNA reads as TGTGCCAGCAGCACCGGCTACAGCGGGTTTAGCACAGATACGCAGTATTTT. It yields the protein CASSTGYSGFSTDTQYF.

The chain uses TRBV20-1 and TRBJ2-7; unclear D gene. V lost 0 bases and J 0 bases, leaving 9 bases between the germline ends. CDR1 is DFQATT and CDR2 is SNEGSKA in the germline V gene (reference sequence). This CDR3 has 14 residues. CDR3 coding DNA: TGCAGTGCTAGAGATCCAGGCAGCTCCTACGAGCAGTACTTC. Protein product: CSARDPGSSYEQYF.

In its sample, this clonotype was seen once. The chain recombines TRBV2 with TRBJ2-4, with 8 bases lining up with TRBD1. The germline gives CDR1 SNHLY, CDR2 FYNNEI. V trimming: 7 bases; J trimming: 6 bases; junction bases outside the gene matches: 5. This CDR3 region has 13 residues. CDR3 in DNA: TGTGCCAGCACCCGGACAGGGCCAAACATTCAGTACTTC. It specifies CASTRTGPNIQYF.